A few counts support the clone carrying this TCR beta chain. Using immunoSEQ multiplex PCR, the repertoire was profiled, and TCRdb retains in-frame clones only, with some absent. The repertoire has around 57,000 clones, 94% of them found once; the top ten carry around 0.2%. The CDR3 covers 12 residues. Germline assignment: CDR1 SQVTM and CDR2 ANQGSEA. V lost 3 bases and J 11 bases, leaving 16 bases between the germline ends. The sample is drawn from a study of technical replicates of blood from a few donors. V usage is TRBV29-1 and J usage is TRBJ1-1, with D tentatively TRBD1 (5 bases). Source material: T cells isolated from PBMCs. The origin of this receptor is a human donor in good health. The chain's CDR3 is CSVESGGVLAFF. Here the CDR3 DNA reads TGCAGCGTTGAGAGTGGGGGGGTGTTGGCTTTCTTT.